These 26 T cell receptor beta chains were sequenced from one sample in a study of blood T cell repertoires in COVID-19. Only in-frame clones appear in the TCRdb table, and some are missing; sequencing was by immunoSEQ multiplex PCR. The sample contains about 220,000 clones, approximately 80% of which appear only once. The specimen was peripheral blood. Source of these receptors: a man between 50 and 59 years old with active or convalescent COVID-19.

The rearrangement uses TRBV29-1 and TRBJ2-4; unclear D gene. CDR3 size: 13 residues. Germline CDR1 reads SQVTM; CDR2 reads ANQGSEA. The V gene lost 6 bases and the J gene lost 0 bases, with 9 bases spanning the gap. CDR3: CSVVHVAKNIQYF. As DNA, the CDR3 is TGCAGCGTGGTACACGTAGCCAAAAACATTCAGTACTTC.

The chain is built from TRBV29-1 and TRBJ2-1; D perhaps matches TRBD1 (7 bases). Germline V lookup: CDR1 SQVTM, CDR2 ANQGSEA. The CDR3 covers 16 residues. V was trimmed by 4 bases and J by 0 bases, leaving 16 bases between them. Here the CDR3 reads CSVAGGGDSSYNEQFF. The DNA for the CDR3 is TGCAGCGTTGCTGGAGGAGGGGACAGCTCCTACAATGAGCAGTTCTTC.

J is TRBJ1-6 and V is TRBV5-1, with 7 bases that match TRBD1. CDR1 is SGHRS, CDR2 YFSETQ, per germline. This CDR3 is built from 15 residues. V trimming: 4 bases; J trimming: 2 bases; junction bases outside the gene matches: 3. The CDR3 sequence: CASSIGTAYNSPLHF. The CDR3 region has the DNA TGCGCCAGCAGCATCGGGACAGCCTATAATTCACCCCTCCACTTT.

The J gene is TRBJ2-3, the V gene TRBV11-3; possible D gene TRBD2, 6 bases. V shed 5 bases and J shed 2 bases, with 11 bases lying between them. The CDR3 covers 14 residues. The V gene's germline CDR1 is SGHNT and CDR2 YENEEA. The CDR3 reads CASSAGLPTDTQYF. The CDR3 DNA follows: TGTGCCAGCAGCGCGGGACTTCCCACAGATACGCAGTATTTT.

This sequence joins TRBV28 and TRBJ2-3, with 12 bases aligning to TRBD2. Germline values: CDR1 MDHEN, CDR2 SYDVKM. The CDR3 totals 15 residues. V lost 5 bases to trimming and J lost 5 bases; unmatched junction nucleotides: 5. CDR3 nucleotide sequence: TGTGCCAGCAGTCTACTAGCGGGAGGTGGAGATACGCAGTATTTT. Its protein is CASSLLAGGGDTQYF. The variable domain in full, with the rest retrieved from reference TRBV28 and TRBJ2-3, is DVKVTQSSRYLVKRTGEKVFLECVQDMDHENMFWYRQDPGLGLRLIYFSYDVKMKEKGDIPEGYSVSREKKERFSLILESASTNQTSMYLCASSLLAGGGDTQYFGPGTRLTVL.

J is TRBJ1-5 and V is TRBV24-1, with D unresolved. This CDR3 comprises 14 residues. The germline V and J ends were trimmed by 7 bases and 0 bases, with 9 bases remaining between them. Germline V gene data show CDR1 as KGHDR and CDR2 as SFDVKD. This CDR3 reads CATREEYSNQPQHF. In DNA form, the CDR3 reads TGTGCCACCAGGGAGGAGTATAGCAATCAGCCCCAGCATTTT.

The rearrangement links TRBV23-1 to TRBJ2-1; TRBD1 agrees at 7 bases. TRBV23-1 is an ORF, and what it does is uncertain. The CDR3 sequence is 13 residues long. With V trimmed by 5 bases and J by 9 bases, 7 bases remained unmatched. The CDR3 nucleotides are TGCGCCAGCAGTTTTTCACAGGGGCGTGAGCAGTTCTTC. Its translation: CASSFSQGREQFF.

The rearrangement joins TRBV5-5 to TRBJ2-1; D gene uncertain. CDR3 length equals 13 residues. Germline V gene lookup returns CDR1 SGHKS and CDR2 YYEKEE (reference sequence). V was trimmed by 0 bases and J by 6 bases, leaving 7 bases between them. CDR3: CASSLGQINEQFF. The CDR3 DNA is TGTGCCAGCAGCTTGGGTCAGATCAATGAGCAGTTCTTC.

This chain joins TRBV4-1 and TRBJ2-3, with 10 nucleotides matching TRBD1. V trimming: 7 bases; J trimming: 2 bases; junction bases outside the gene matches: 6. In germline, CDR1 is MGHRA, CDR2 YSYEKL. CDR3 length: 15 residues. As DNA, the CDR3 is TGCGCCAGCACCCTAGGGACAGGGGCCACAGATACGCAGTATTTT. Its protein is CASTLGTGATDTQYF.

The chain combines TRBV2 with TRBJ2-7; 8 bases are a match to TRBD1. Germline CDR1 reads SNHLY; CDR2 reads FYNNEI. CDR3 length: 14 residues. The junction had 4 bases not matched to a gene; V was cut back by 2 bases and J by 4 bases. The DNA of the CDR3 is TGTGCCAGCAGTGAAACAGGGGGAAGGTACGAGCAGTACTTC. As protein: CASSETGGRYEQYF.

This chain connects TRBV3-1 (or the pseudogene TRBV3-2) to TRBJ1-4, with 9 bases identical to TRBD1. Trimming took 4 bases from V and 8 from J; bases not matched to a gene: 14. The CDR3 extends over 17 amino acids. Per germline, CDR1 LGHDT and CDR2 YNNKEL (reference sequence). CDR3 in DNA: TGTGCCAGCAGCCTAAGGGGACAGGGTAGTTTGGGAGAAAAACTGTTTTTT. This translates into CASSLRGQGSLGEKLFF.

This chain links TRBV5-1 with TRBJ1-6; the D is unclear. Germline CDR1 SGHRS, CDR2 YFSETQ. This CDR3 is 15 amino acids long. Trimming pared 0 bases from V and 8 bases from J, leaving 12 bases between. The CDR3 nucleotides are TGCGCCAGCAGCTTGGTCGCGTCGCTGGATTCACCCCTCCACTTT. Its translation is CASSLVASLDSPLHF.

The CDR3 DNA follows: TGTGCCAGCAGCGGATGGACAACCGACATGTCCGGGGAGCTGTTTTTT. The encoded protein is CASSGWTTDMSGELFF. The chain couples TRBV7-8 to TRBJ2-2, with D possibly TRBD1 on 5 matching bases. Trimming shortened V by 5 bases and J by 6 bases, and 19 bases separated the two germline ends. CDR1 is SGHVS, CDR2 FQNEAQ, per germline. There are 16 residues in the CDR3.

The chain has TRBV9 and TRBJ2-1; TRBD2 matches 9 bases. With V trimmed by 1 base and J by 6 bases, 11 bases remained unmatched. CDR3 length: 17 residues. Per germline, CDR1 SGDLS and CDR2 YYNGEE. The CDR3 sequence is CASSVLAGRKPPNEQFF. The CDR3 DNA sequence: TGTGCCAGCAGCGTACTAGCGGGAAGAAAACCCCCCAATGAGCAGTTCTTC.

The J gene is TRBJ1-4, the V gene TRBV7-2, with 9 bases fitting TRBD1. Germline assignment: CDR1 SGHTA and CDR2 FQGNSA. The CDR3 length is 15 residues. The J segment lost 9 bases and the V segment lost 4 bases, leaving 9 bases of the junction unmatched. In DNA form, the CDR3 reads TGTGCCAGCAGCTCGATGTTCGGACAGGGGCAAAAACTGTTTTTT. Its translation is CASSSMFGQGQKLFF.

In DNA, the CDR3 is TGCGCCAGCAGTTCCTCTCCCAGGGTCGATGAGCAGTTCTTC. Translating it yields CASSSSPRVDEQFF. J is TRBJ2-1 and V is TRBV4-3, with a weak D call TRBD1 (5 bases). CDR1 LGHNA and CDR2 YSLEER come from the germline V gene. Between the trimmed V and J ends, which lost 6 bases and 8 bases, there was a span of 17 bases. This CDR3 is 14 amino acids long.

CDR3 bases: TGTGCCAGCAGCCAAGAGCAGGGCCCTAGCACAGATACGCAGTATTTT. Translating gives CASSQEQGPSTDTQYF. The chain has TRBV4-2 and TRBJ2-3; TRBD1 is a possible D gene (5 bases). Germline V gene lookup returns CDR1 LGHNA and CDR2 YNFKEQ. This CDR3 region has 16 residues. The ends were cut back, 0 bases at V and 0 bases at J, with 10 bases in the middle.

CDR3 region: CASSDYPRGGELFF. The CDR3 DNA sequence: TGTGCCAGCAGCGACTACCCCAGGGGCGGGGAGCTGTTTTTT. The chain recombines TRBV2 with TRBJ2-2; D possibly corresponds to TRBD1 (6 bases). V lost 6 bases to trimming and J lost 7 bases, with 15 bases between them. Germline V gene sequence: CDR1 SNHLY, CDR2 FYNNEI. The CDR3 runs 14 residues.

On this clone: Germline is not matched at one junction end, which may reflect a read error. This rearrangement joins TRBV7-9 to TRBJ1-1, with TRBD1 as a possible D gene (6 bases). The CDR3 contains 16 residues. Germline V gene data show CDR1 as SEHNR and CDR2 as FQNEAQ (reference sequence). CDR3 DNA sequence: TGTGCTAGCAGATATACCCCGGGACACCAGAACACTGAAGCTTTCTTT. Residues: CASRYTPGHQNTEAFF.

The gene calls are TRBV5-1 and TRBJ2-3, with a possible D match to TRBD2 (6 bases). The length of the CDR3 is 15 residues. The germline V gene encodes CDR1 SGHRS and CDR2 YFSETQ. V lost 0 bases and J 3 bases, leaving 11 bases between the germline ends. The CDR3 nucleotides read TGCGCCAGCAGCTTGGCAACTAGCCGTACAGATACGCAGTATTTT. This encodes CASSLATSRTDTQYF.

J is TRBJ1-2 and V is TRBV24-1; D may be TRBD1 (5 bases). Germline CDR1 reads KGHDR; CDR2 reads SFDVKD. The CDR3 is 12 residues long. V was clipped by 4 bases and J by 4 bases, with 6 bases between them. This CDR3 reads CATSDRAYGYTF. Here the CDR3 DNA reads TGTGCCACCAGTGACAGGGCCTATGGCTACACCTTC.

This clone was counted many times. The rearrangement links TRBV6-4 to TRBJ2-3; 7 nucleotides align to TRBD1. This CDR3 has 15 residues. The germline V gene encodes CDR1 MRHNA and CDR2 SNTAGT. With V trimmed by 5 bases and J by 2 bases, 7 bases remained unmatched. CDR3 sequence: CASSPLGQATDTQYF. The CDR3 coding sequence is TGTGCCAGCAGTCCTCTTGGACAGGCCACAGATACGCAGTATTTT.

The V call is TRBV11-2, the J call TRBJ1-2, with TRBD1 identical over 9 bases. V dropped 6 bases and J dropped 4; count of bases not matched to a gene: 6. Germline CDR1 SGHAT, CDR2 FQNNGV. The CDR3 sequence is 14 residues long. The CDR3 nucleotides read TGTGCCAGCAGTCGATCGACAGGGGGCTATGGCTACACCTTC. This codes for CASSRSTGGYGYTF.

The V gene is TRBV2, the J gene TRBJ2-3; D is possibly TRBD2 (5 bases). The CDR3 spans 14 residues. Germline V gene lookup returns CDR1 SNHLY and CDR2 FYNNEI. Trimming took 4 bases from V and 6 from J, leaving 14 bases between them. CDR3 bases: TGTGCCAGCAGTGGACTATCGGGATTGGATACGCAGTATTTT. It is translated as CASSGLSGLDTQYF. Filled out from reference TRBV2 and TRBJ2-3, the complete variable domain reads EPEVTQTPSHQVTQMGQEVILRCVPISNHLYFYWYRQILGQKVEFLVSFYNNEISEKSEIFDDQFSVERPDGSNFTLKIRSTKLEDSAMYFCASSGLSGLDTQYFGPGTRLTVL.

This clone showed up just a few times. The chain couples TRBV6-5 to TRBJ1-2; 7 nucleotides agree with TRBD1. CDR1 and CDR2 (germline): MNHEY, SVGAGI. Trimming removed 2 bases from V and 3 bases from J; junction bases left unmatched: 3. This CDR3 is built from 14 residues. The CDR3 spells CASSYDRAHYGYTF. The CDR3 coding sequence is TGTGCCAGCAGTTACGACAGGGCACACTATGGCTACACCTTC.

This clone was seen a handful of times. The chain recombines TRBV19 with TRBJ2-1, with D maybe TRBD2 (6 bases). The germline CDR1 and CDR2 sequences are LNHDA and SQIVND (reference sequence). Trimming left V 8 bases short and J 3 bases short, with 14 bases between. This CDR3 spans 14 amino acids. DNA for the CDR3: TGTGCCAGTGCCACAGCGGGCGTCTACAATGAGCAGTTCTTC. Amino acids: CASATAGVYNEQFF.